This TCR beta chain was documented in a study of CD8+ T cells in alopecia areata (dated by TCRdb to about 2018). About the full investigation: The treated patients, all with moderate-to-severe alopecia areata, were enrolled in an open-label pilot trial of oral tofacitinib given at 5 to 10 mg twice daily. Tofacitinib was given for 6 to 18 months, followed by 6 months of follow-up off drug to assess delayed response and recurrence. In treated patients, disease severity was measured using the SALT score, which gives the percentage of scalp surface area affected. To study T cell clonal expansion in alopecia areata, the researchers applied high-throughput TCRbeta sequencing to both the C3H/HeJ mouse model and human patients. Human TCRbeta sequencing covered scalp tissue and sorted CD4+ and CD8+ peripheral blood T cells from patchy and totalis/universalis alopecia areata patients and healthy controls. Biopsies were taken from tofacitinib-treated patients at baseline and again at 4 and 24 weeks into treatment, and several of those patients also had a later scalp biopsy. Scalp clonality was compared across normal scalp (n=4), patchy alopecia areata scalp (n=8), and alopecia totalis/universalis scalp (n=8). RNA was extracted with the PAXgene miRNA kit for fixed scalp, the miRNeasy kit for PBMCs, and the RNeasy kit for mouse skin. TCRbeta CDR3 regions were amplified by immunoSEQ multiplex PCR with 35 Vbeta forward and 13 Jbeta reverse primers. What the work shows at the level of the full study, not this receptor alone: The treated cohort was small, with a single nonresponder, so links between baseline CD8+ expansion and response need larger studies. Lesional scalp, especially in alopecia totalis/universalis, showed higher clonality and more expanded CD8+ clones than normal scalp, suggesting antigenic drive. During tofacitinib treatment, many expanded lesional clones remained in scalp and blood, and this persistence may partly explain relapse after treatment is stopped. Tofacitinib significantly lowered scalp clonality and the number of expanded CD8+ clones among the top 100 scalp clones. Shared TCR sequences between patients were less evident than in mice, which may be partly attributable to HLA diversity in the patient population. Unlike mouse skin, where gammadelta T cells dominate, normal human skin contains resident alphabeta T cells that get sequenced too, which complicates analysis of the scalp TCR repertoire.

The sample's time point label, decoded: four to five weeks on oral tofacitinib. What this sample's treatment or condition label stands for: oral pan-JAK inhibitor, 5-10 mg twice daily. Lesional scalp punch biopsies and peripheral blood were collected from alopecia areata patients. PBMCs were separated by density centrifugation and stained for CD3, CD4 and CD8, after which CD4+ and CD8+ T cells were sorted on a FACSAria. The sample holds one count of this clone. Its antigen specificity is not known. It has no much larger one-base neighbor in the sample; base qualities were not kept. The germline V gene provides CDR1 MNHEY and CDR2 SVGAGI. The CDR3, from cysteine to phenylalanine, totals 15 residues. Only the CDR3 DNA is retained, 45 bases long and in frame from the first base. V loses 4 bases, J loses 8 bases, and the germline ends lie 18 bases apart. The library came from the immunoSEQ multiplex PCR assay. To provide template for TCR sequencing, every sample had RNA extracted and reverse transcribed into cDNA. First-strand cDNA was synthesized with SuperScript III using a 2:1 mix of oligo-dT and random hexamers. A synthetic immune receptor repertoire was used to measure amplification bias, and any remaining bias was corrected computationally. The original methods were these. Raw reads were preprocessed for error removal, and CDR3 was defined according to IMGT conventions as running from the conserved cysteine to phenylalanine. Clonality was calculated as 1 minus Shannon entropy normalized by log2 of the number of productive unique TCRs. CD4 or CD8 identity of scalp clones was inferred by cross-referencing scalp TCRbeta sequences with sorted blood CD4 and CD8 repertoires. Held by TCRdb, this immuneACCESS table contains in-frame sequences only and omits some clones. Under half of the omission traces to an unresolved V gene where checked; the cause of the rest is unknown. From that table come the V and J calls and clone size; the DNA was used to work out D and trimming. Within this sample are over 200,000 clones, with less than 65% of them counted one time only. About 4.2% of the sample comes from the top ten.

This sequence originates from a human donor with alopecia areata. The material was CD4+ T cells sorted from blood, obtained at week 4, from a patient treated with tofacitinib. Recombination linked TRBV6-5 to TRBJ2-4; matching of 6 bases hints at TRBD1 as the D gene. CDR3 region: CASSSPGTLGDIQYF. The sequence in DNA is TGTGCCAGCAGTTCCCCGGGGACACTCGGGGACATTCAGTACTTC.